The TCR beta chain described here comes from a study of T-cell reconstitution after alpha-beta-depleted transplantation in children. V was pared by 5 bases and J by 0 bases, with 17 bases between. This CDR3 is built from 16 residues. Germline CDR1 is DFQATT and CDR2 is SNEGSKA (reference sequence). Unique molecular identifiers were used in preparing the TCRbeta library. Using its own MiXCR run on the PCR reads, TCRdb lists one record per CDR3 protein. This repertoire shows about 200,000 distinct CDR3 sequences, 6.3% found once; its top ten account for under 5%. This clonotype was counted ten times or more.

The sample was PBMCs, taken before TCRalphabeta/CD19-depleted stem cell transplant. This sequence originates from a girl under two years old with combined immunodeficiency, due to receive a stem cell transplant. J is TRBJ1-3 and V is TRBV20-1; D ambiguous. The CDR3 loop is CSALGSGRGSGNTIYF. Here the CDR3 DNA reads TGCAGTGCTCTCGGATCCGGAAGAGGCTCTGGAAACACCATATATTTT.